This T cell receptor beta chain was found in a study of regulatory T cells in long-lasting Graves disease (dated by TCRdb to 2020 to 2022). With regard to the full study: Newly diagnosed Graves' disease patients had taken antithyroid drugs for less than 3 months. The study was registered as a clinical trial and conducted in China. This study used TCR sequencing and RNA sequencing of peripheral blood to compare persistent Graves' disease patients against newly diagnosed Graves' disease patients. A total of roughly 35 samples underwent TCR sequencing: about 13 from persistent and some 20 from newly diagnosed Graves' disease patients.

Preparation of the library involved multiplex PCR. The reads were generated on an Illumina HiSeq 4000. TCR beta libraries were built with iRepertoire HTBI primers and Arm-PCR amplification of CDR3 regions. Gel purification was performed on PCR products prior to sequencing. The source study handled its data this way. A total of some 60 TRBV and approximately 13 TRBJ segments were identified across samples and were used for gene usage analysis of CDR3 amino acid clonotypes. COPE and FqMerger were used to merge filtered high-quality paired reads into contigs. BLAST was used to align contigs to IMGT TRBV, TRBD and TRBJ reference genes, and CDR3 was defined according to IMGT. Highly expanded clones were defined as clonotypes with a frequency above 0.1%. Shannon entropy served as the measure of repertoire diversity, while the Gini coefficient captured V-J evenness. A clonotype was considered public if more than one individual shared it. The raw public reads went through TCRdb reprocessing: fastp at Q25, MiXCR clone calling, in-frame beta chains kept. Each CDR3 protein gets just one entry, which takes the most common genes and DNA from the rows behind it. None of the V and J calls come from the authors' own analysis; TCRdb made them. For this sample there are about 450,000 distinct CDR3 sequences; 14% appear just once. The top ten constitute about a sixth of the sample.

What the study reported, not specific to this receptor: Compared with newly diagnosed patients, patients with persistent Graves' disease had lower TCR Shannon entropy and fewer highly expanded clones, which suggests clonal expansion. Sequencing and analysis were limited to the TCR beta chain. Because the primary lesion, thyroid tissue, could not be accessed, the study looked at peripheral blood alone. The authors acknowledged the small sample size as a limitation that may reduce accuracy. A larger number of public clonotypes was shared among persistent patients (approximately 2,500) than among newly diagnosed patients (about 990). TRBV28, TRBJ1-2 and TRBJ2-5 were preferentially used in persistent disease, while TRBV20-1 and TRBJ2-1 were favored in newly diagnosed disease.

The time point label, as the study defines it: newly diagnosed GD, antithyroid drugs for less than 3 months. RNA was extracted from PBMCs in TRIzol for both TCR sequencing and RNA sequencing. Graves' disease was diagnosed according to American Thyroid Association guidelines. Patients for the study were recruited at an endocrinology department in Xi'an, China. Each patient gave 8.5 to 9.5 milliliters of peripheral blood, collected in an EDTA anticoagulant tube. Ficoll Paque Plus density gradient separation was used to isolate PBMCs, and no additional T cell sorting was done. An Agilent 2100 Bioanalyzer and agarose gel were used to check RNA quality, and a NanoDrop 2000 was used to measure RNA concentration. For this chain, trimming is 3 bases at the V end and 6 bases at the J end, and the number of junction bases without a gene match is 5. The CDR3, from cysteine to phenylalanine, totals 14 residues. The kept DNA is CDR3 alone, 42 bases in frame from the first base. Based on the germline V gene (reference sequence), the CDR1 and CDR2 sequences are DFQATT and SNEGSKA.

This clonotype was counted ten times or more. Its antigen is not yet known. Base qualities are not at hand, and no much larger clone is one base apart. Another study also made use of these data, one on T cells in Graves' hyperthyroidism and ophthalmopathy. The second study's paper adds: Stable Graves' hyperthyroidism was defined as the absence of progression to ophthalmopathy over 18 months of follow-up. The hyperthyroidism patients were between 18 and 65 years old and newly diagnosed, with a disease duration of less than 2 months. Any patient with an uncontrolled infection, another autoimmune disease, pregnancy or lactation was excluded. Diagnoses relied on clinical symptoms, serum thyroxine and TRAb, thyroid ultrasound and orbital computed tomography. A first-round RT-PCR of the TCR CDR3 used the HTBI primer set with the Qiagen OneStep RT-PCR kit. Most expanded thyroid clonotypes (frequency above 0.001) were also detected in blood, a finding suggesting that blood repertoires may reflect thyroid immune responses. In cross-validation, a model built on a 13 V-J signature told ophthalmopathy apart from stable hyperthyroidism with about 90% sensitivity and roughly 83% specificity, and in testing the same model reached 80%/75%. During validation, the model predicted progression to ophthalmopathy a median of approximately 6 months ahead of onset, with 60% to 71% sensitivity and under 85% specificity. To identify distinguishing TCR V-J signatures, a discovery cohort of 95 to 100 patients was used, comprising fewer than 45 with Graves' ophthalmopathy and 57 with stable Graves' hyperthyroidism. An independent validation cohort of around 19 hyperthyroidism patients and roughly 16 patients who later progressed to ophthalmopathy tested prospective prediction of ophthalmopathy. For training and testing, the 95 to 100 patients in the discovery cohort were randomly divided in a 7:3 ratio. In addition, the study compared T-cell repertoires in thyroid tissue and in blood from six Graves' hyperthyroidism patients. Once sampling was done, hyperthyroidism patients were given methimazole at a starting dose of 30 mg daily, whereas ophthalmopathy patients were given high-dose intravenous methylprednisolone. A second multiplex PCR round built the libraries, followed by size selection and purification. Paired-end sequencing of the libraries was performed with 100 bp reads on an Illumina HiSeq2000. Raw data were processed with SOAPnuke, discarding reads with adapters, uncalled bases, mean Phred below 15, or no exact constant-primer or identifier match. COPE v1.2.5 was used to merge high-quality paired reads, and clonotypes were defined as unique nucleotide sequences. Clonotypes were aligned to IMGT TRBV, TRBD and TRBJ reference segments using MiTCR v1.1. Only V-J combinations with frequency above 0.0001, covering 99% to 99.2% of repertoires, were analysed. A TCS score was defined as the ratio between F50 (clonal expansion) and ExV (chaos), using BLOSUM62-based TCRdist between CDR3 peptides within each V-J. Welch's t-statistics and random forest reduced some 510 V-J features to 13, which were used in a naive Bayes classifier (R e1071). Sample size was not statistically predetermined, and blinding of investigators to group allocation was not performed. The paper describes TCR Vbeta CDR3 sequencing of some 130 peripheral blood samples, made up of 43 ophthalmopathy patients, 70 to 75 hyperthyroidism patients and 17 progressor patients.

The chain joins TRBV20-1 to TRBJ2-1; 10 bases in the junction line up with TRBD1. The input for sequencing was peripheral blood mononuclear cells (PBMCs), taken at new diagnosis, from a patient treated with antithyroid drugs. The receptor's source is a woman in her forties or fifties with Graves disease. Donor details come from another sample of the same person, matched by shared clones. The CDR3 here reads CSASRQGAGNEQFF. The bases read TGCAGTGCTAGCCGACAGGGGGCGGGCAATGAGCAGTTCTTC.